Below, 17 T cell receptor beta chains from the same sample are listed, as sequenced in a study of blood T cell repertoires in COVID-19. Profiling relied on immunoSEQ multiplex PCR, and the TCRdb table lists in-frame clones only, not all of them. Of more than 75,000 clones listed, approximately 88% are singletons. Specimen: peripheral blood. The receptors derive from a man in his fifties or sixties with COVID-19, enrolled during active disease.

This clone was seen only once. The V and J genes are TRBV13 and TRBJ1-2; D remains unclear. Germline V gene lookup returns CDR1 PRHDT and CDR2 FYEKMQ (reference sequence). The CDR3 totals 16 residues. The ends were cut back, 0 bases at V and 5 bases at J, with 16 bases in the middle. The CDR3 coding sequence is TGTGCCAGCAGCTTAGGCCTGACTTCGGCCCCGTATGGCTACACCTTC. It codes for CASSLGLTSAPYGYTF.

The rearrangement links TRBV10-1 to TRBJ2-3; 11 bases match TRBD2. V trimming: 4 bases; J trimming: 4 bases; junction bases outside the gene matches: 1. The CDR3 sequence is 14 residues long. The V gene's germline CDR1 is WNHNN and CDR2 SYGVQD (reference sequence). The chain's CDR3 is CASSASGGPDTQYF. CDR3 coding DNA: TGCGCCAGCAGTGCTAGCGGGGGGCCAGATACGCAGTATTTT.

J is TRBJ2-3 and V is TRBV20-1, with D perhaps matching TRBD1 (6 bases). Germline V gives CDR1 DFQATT, CDR2 SNEGSKA (reference sequence). The CDR3 extends over 11 amino acids. The ends were cut back, 0 bases at V and 14 bases at J, with 12 bases in the middle. CDR3 residues: CSARDQGQGYF. CDR3 DNA sequence: TGCAGTGCTAGAGATCAGGGACAAGGGTATTTT.

The rearrangement links TRBV3-1 (or the pseudogene TRBV3-2) to TRBJ2-5, with TRBD2 matching over 7 bases. V dropped 4 bases and J dropped 2; count of bases not matched to a gene: 4. This CDR3 contains 14 residues. Per the germline V gene, CDR1 is LGHDT and CDR2 is YNNKEL (reference sequence). CDR3 coding DNA: TGTGCCAGCAGCCCCGGCGGGGGTCAAGAGACCCAGTACTTC. Protein sequence: CASSPGGGQETQYF.

This chain links TRBV19 with TRBJ1-1; 7 bases are a match to TRBD1. The CDR3 has 13 amino acids. CDR1 is LNHDA and CDR2 is SQIVND in the germline V gene (reference sequence). V lost 7 bases, J lost 2 bases, and 4 bases stayed unmatched. The CDR3 reads CASKDRANTEAFF. CDR3 nucleotides: TGTGCCAGTAAAGACAGGGCAAACACTGAAGCTTTCTTT.

This clone was seen just once. This chain links TRBV4-1 with TRBJ2-1; 8 bases line up with TRBD1. Trimming took 0 bases from V and 10 from J; bases not matched to a gene: 8. The germline V gene has CDR1 MGHRA and CDR2 YSYEKL. The CDR3 runs to 15 residues. CDR3 residues: CASSQEWTGSREQFF. The CDR3 DNA reads TGCGCCAGCAGCCAAGAATGGACAGGGTCGAGGGAGCAGTTCTTC.

In its sample, this clone is medium-sized. The genes are TRBV28 and TRBJ1-1; tentative D call: TRBD1 (6 bases). Trimming took off 2 bases at V and 1 base at J, with 11 bases between the two ends. The CDR3 sequence is 15 residues long. Germline loops: CDR1 MDHEN, CDR2 SYDVKM. The CDR3 DNA is TGTGCCAGCAGTTTAAGGACAGCATCGAACACTGAAGCTTTCTTT. It specifies CASSLRTASNTEAFF.

In regard to this clone: Other DNA sequences in this specimen translate into the identical CDR3. J is TRBJ1-1 and V is TRBV18; 8 nucleotides agree with TRBD1. CDR3 length: 14 amino acids. Unmatched junction bases numbered 0, after V lost 2 bases and J lost 1 base. Germline V gene sequence: CDR1 KGHSH, CDR2 LQKENI. The CDR3 reads CASSPGQGNTEAFF. The CDR3 DNA is TGTGCCAGCTCACCAGGACAGGGGAACACTGAAGCTTTCTTT.

The chain is built from TRBV25-1 and TRBJ2-1; D perhaps matches TRBD1 (5 bases). The V end lost 7 bases, the J end lost 7 bases, and 8 bases lay between the germline ends. The CDR3 runs 11 residues. CDR1 is MGHDK and CDR2 is SYGVNS in the germline V gene. CDR3 residues: CASIQGNEQFF. CDR3 DNA: TGTGCCAGCATCCAGGGTAATGAGCAGTTCTTC.

In DNA, the CDR3 is TGTGCCAGCAGAGGGGACAGCGAGACCGGGGAGCTGTTTTTT. It specifies CASRGDSETGELFF. The V call is TRBV6-4, the J call TRBJ2-2, with 7 bases aligning to TRBD1. Germline V lookup: CDR1 MRHNA, CDR2 SNTAGT. After removal of 6 bases from V and 5 bases from J, the junction contained 6 bases not matched to a gene. The CDR3 loop spans 14 amino acids.

The rearrangement joins TRBV3-1 (or the pseudogene TRBV3-2) to TRBJ2-7; a weak D match, TRBD2 (7 bases). Trimming left V 5 bases short and J 3 bases short, with 14 bases between. The CDR3 has 14 residues. The germline V gene has CDR1 LGHDT and CDR2 YNNKEL (reference sequence). In nucleotides, the CDR3 is TGTGCCAGCAGCAGGGGGGGCAAGCTCTACGAGCAGTACTTC. Protein: CASSRGGKLYEQYF.

This chain links TRBV4-3 with TRBJ1-2; D unclear. Trimming removed 0 bases at V and 6 bases at J, with 8 bases between. This CDR3 has 13 residues. The V gene's germline CDR1 is LGHNA and CDR2 YSLEER. The DNA for the CDR3 is TGCGCCAGCAGCCAAGATGGGAGGAATGGCTACACCTTC. Encoded protein: CASSQDGRNGYTF.

The chain links TRBV6-5 to TRBJ1-1; TRBD1 aligns across 9 bases. This CDR3 spans 15 amino acids. In germline, CDR1 is MNHEY, CDR2 SVGAGI. V was clipped by 5 bases and J by 5 bases; unmatched bases: 9. CDR3 region: CASSPSTGGRTEAFF. For the CDR3, the DNA is TGTGCCAGCAGTCCGTCGACAGGGGGAAGGACTGAAGCTTTCTTT.

The rearrangement uses TRBV4-3 and TRBJ1-1; 7 bases map to TRBD1. The CDR3 spans 14 residues. Trimming cost V 2 bases and J 4 bases; bases outside gene matches: 4. Germline CDR1 reads LGHNA; CDR2 reads YSLEER. CDR3 amino acids: CASSQYRGPTEAFF. The CDR3 DNA follows: TGCGCCAGCAGCCAATACAGGGGCCCCACTGAAGCTTTCTTT.

The CDR3 DNA reads TGTGCCAGCAGCCCCAGGACTGCCCCACATACGCAGTATTTT. The encoded protein is CASSPRTAPHTQYF. The chain is built from TRBV13 and TRBJ2-3, with D perhaps TRBD2 (5 bases). Trimming stripped 5 bases from V and 7 bases from J, with 16 bases between. Germline assignment: CDR1 PRHDT and CDR2 FYEKMQ (reference sequence). The CDR3 has 14 residues. Complete variable domain (other parts from reference TRBV13 and TRBJ2-3): AAGVIQSPRHLIKEKRETATLKCYPIPRHDTVYWYQQGPGQDPQFLISFYEKMQSDKGSIPDRFSAQQFSDYHSELNMSSLELGDSALYFCASSPRTAPHTQYFGPGTRLTVL.

J is TRBJ2-5 and V is TRBV7-9; 9 bases are shared with TRBD1. J was trimmed by 4 bases and V by 6 bases; bases with no gene match: 12. In germline, CDR1 is SEHNR, CDR2 FQNEAQ (reference sequence). There are 16 residues in the CDR3. This CDR3 reads CASSSTGQGSGETQYF. CDR3 sequence (DNA): TGTGCCAGCAGTTCTACTGGACAGGGGTCAGGAGAGACCCAGTACTTC.

In DNA, the CDR3 is TGCGCCAGCAGCCAAGGTTGGGCTAGCGGGCTAAGGTATGAGCAGTTCTTC. Amino acids: CASSQGWASGLRYEQFF. This chain joins TRBV4-3 and TRBJ2-1, with 8 bases lining up with TRBD2. Germline V gene sequence: CDR1 LGHNA, CDR2 YSLEER. The CDR3 is made up of 17 amino acids. The V segment lost 1 base and the J segment 8 bases; nucleotides outside the gene matches: 13.